Listed below are T cell receptor beta chains from one sample, sequenced in a study. Produced via immunoSEQ multiplex PCR; TCRdb's table is partial and in-frame only. The sample holds around 50,000 clones, 93% seen once. Material: PBMCs. Every receptor here comes from a man aged 40-55 years with rheumatoid arthritis. CDR3s include the opening cysteine and the closing phenylalanine or tryptophan. Only part of the rows carry a size: once, few, many, or a class if the clone is expanded.

V gene,clone size,CDR3 protein
TRBV18,.,CASSALDTGNGYTF
TRBV7-9,.,CAIAQGAETQYF
TRBV28,.,CASRVSPGPYNSPLHF
TRBV27,.,CASSPGTGYPYEQYF
TRBV29-1,.,CSVEFGGVAQYF
TRBV7-9,few,CASSGRDNYGYTF
TRBV7-2,.,CASSYLAGATGYGYTF
TRBV5-4,.,CASSLAGRVNTGELFF
TRBV7-9,few,CASPDGDTQYF
TRBV4-3,.,CASSQVRTGGGGYTF
TRBV5-8,.,CASSFILYEQYF
TRBV11-3,once,CASSLVGDRVIQPQHF
TRBV6-1,.,CASSESGASQETQYF
TRBV11-2,.,CASSLRDKTEAFF
TRBV28,.,CASRGLAGTSDTQYF
TRBV9,.,CASSVRGNGYTF
TRBV29-1,.,CSVVGSSQLNEQFF
TRBV3-1/TRBV3-2,.,CASSFGLGFGQETQYF
TRBV27,.,CASSLSWWDTQYF
TRBV3-1/TRBV3-2,once,CASSQESGTIPSNEKLFF
TRBV5-6,few,CASSLSLGGNQPQHF
TRBV7-9,.,CASSFGDTSNQPQHF
TRBV19,once,CASSISREGYNEQFF
TRBV27,.,CASSFRMTGTSTDTQYF
TRBV7-9,.,CASSLAQRGLNGYTF
TRBV28,.,CASWLTGGQALHF